This T cell receptor (beta chain) is from a study of cytomegalovirus exposure and HLA in healthy donors. Vbeta (60) and Jbeta (13) primers were used in the PCR. Method: immunoSEQ multiplex PCR; TCRdb's copy keeps in-frame clones and lacks some. The sample holds some 200,000 clones, about 90% seen once. V lost 0 bases to trimming and J lost 5 bases, with 13 bases between them. Germline V gene sequence: CDR1 SGHRS, CDR2 YFSETQ. CDR3 length: 15 amino acids. The J gene is TRBJ2-3, the V gene TRBV5-1, with D maybe TRBD2 (6 bases). The clonotype comes from a girl under three years old in good health and CMV-seronegative. The sample taken for sequencing was PBMCs. Here the CDR3 reads CASSLAGGRRDTQYF. In DNA form, the CDR3 reads TGCGCCAGCAGCTTGGCTGGTGGGAGGAGAGATACGCAGTATTTT.